This T cell receptor (beta chain) is from a study of memory CD4+ T cells and cytomegalovirus serostatus. Whole-study findings and limits: About 40% of the roughly 160 known CMV-associated TCRbeta sequences appeared in CD4+ memory.

Comments on this clone: No antigen is known for it.

The V end was cut by 0 bases, the J end by 2 bases, with 6 bases between. This CDR3 comprises 13 residues. Germline CDR1 reads GTSNPN; CDR2 reads SVGIG (reference sequence). Single viable CD3+CD4+CD8-CD45RO+ cells were sorted as the memory CD4+ T cells. Donors' CMV status reflects serum IgG against pp150, pp28, p38, p52. CD4+ T cells were isolated by positive magnetic selection. Profiled with immunoSEQ multiplex PCR; TCRdb holds only in-frame clones, not every one. The sample lists under 50,000 clones, around 82% occurring once. This TCR derives from an adult in good health and CMV-seronegative. The chain joins TRBV30 to TRBJ2-3; tentatively, D is TRBD1 (5 bases). Sample: memory CD4+ T cells from blood. CDR3 bases: TGTGCCTGGAGTGTAGGGGTCACAGATACGCAGTATTTT. It is translated as CAWSVGVTDTQYF. The whole variable domain, remainder taken from reference TRBV30 and TRBJ2-3, is SQTIHQWPATLVQPVGSPLSLECTVEGTSNPNLYWYRQAAGRGLQLLFYSVGIGQISSEVPQNLSASRPQDRQFILSSKKLLLSDSGFYLCAWSVGVTDTQYFGPGTRLTVL.